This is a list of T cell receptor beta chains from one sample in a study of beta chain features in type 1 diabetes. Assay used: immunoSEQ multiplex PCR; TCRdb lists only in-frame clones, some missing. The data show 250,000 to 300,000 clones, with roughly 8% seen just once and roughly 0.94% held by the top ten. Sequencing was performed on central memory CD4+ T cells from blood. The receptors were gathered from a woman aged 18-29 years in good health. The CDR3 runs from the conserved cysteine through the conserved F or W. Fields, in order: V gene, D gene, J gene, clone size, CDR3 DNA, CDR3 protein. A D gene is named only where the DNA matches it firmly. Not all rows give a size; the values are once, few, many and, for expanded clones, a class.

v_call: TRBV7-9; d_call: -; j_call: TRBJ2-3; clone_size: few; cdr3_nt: TGTGCCAGCAGCCGTCCCCCCGGCGGGGTCCAGGTAGATACGCAGTATTTT; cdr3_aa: CASSRPPGGVQVDTQYF
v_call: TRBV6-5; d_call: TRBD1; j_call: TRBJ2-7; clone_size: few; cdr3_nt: TGTGCCAGCAGCCCCGGGACAGGGGGCTGGGAGCAGTACTTC; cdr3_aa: CASSPGTGGWEQYF
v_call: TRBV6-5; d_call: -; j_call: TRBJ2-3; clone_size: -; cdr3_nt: TGTGCCAGCAGTTACGGGACTGACACAGATACGCAGTATTTT; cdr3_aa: CASSYGTDTDTQYF
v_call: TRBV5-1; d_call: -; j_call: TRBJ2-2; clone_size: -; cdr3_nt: TGCGCCAGCTGTACAGGGTCCACCGGGGAGCTGTTTTTT; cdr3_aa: CASCTGSTGELFF
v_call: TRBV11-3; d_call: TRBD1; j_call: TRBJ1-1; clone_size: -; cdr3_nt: TGTGCCAGCAGCTCCCAAGACAGGGCCGGTGAAGCTTTCTTT; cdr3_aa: CASSSQDRAGEAFF
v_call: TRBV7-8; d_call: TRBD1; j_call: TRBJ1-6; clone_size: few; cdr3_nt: TGTGCCAGCAGCCGTACAGGGGTGATAAATTCACCCCTCCACTTT; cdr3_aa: CASSRTGVINSPLHF
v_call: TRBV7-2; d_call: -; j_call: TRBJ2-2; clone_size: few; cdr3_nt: TGTGCCAGCAGCCCGGACTTGTTGGACACCGGGGAGCTGTTTTTT; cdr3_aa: CASSPDLLDTGELFF
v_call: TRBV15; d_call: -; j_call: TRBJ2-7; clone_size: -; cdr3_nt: TGTGCCACCAGCAGAGAGATCGGGGCGGGGCTACGCTCCTACGAGCAGTACTTC; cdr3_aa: CATSREIGAGLRSYEQYF
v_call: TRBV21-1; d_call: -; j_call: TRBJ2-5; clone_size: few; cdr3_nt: TGTGCCAGCAGCACCCCGGGACAGGGGGACGGTGAGACCCAGTACTTC; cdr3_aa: CASSTPGQGDGETQYF
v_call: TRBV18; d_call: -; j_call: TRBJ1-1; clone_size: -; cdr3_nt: TGTGCCAGCTCACCACCGGGGTGGGTGCACACTGAAGCTTTCTTT; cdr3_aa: CASSPPGWVHTEAFF
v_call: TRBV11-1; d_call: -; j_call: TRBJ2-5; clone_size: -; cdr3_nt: TGTGCCAGCAGCTTAGCGGGAAGGAATATTTCGGGGACCCAGTACTTC; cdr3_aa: CASSLAGRNISGTQYF
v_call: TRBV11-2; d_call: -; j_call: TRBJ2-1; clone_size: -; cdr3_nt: TGTGCCAGCAGCTCACCAGCTGGATCCATGAATGAGCAGTTCTTC; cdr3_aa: CASSSPAGSMNEQFF
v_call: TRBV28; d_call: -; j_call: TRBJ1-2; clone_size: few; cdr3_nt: TGTGCCAGCAGGGCAACAGGAGTCCATGGCTACACCTTC; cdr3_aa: CASRATGVHGYTF
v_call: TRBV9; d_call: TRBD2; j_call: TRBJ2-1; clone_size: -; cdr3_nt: TGTGCCAGCAGCGTTACTAGCGGGTATTACAATGAGCAGTTCTTC; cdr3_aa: CASSVTSGYYNEQFF
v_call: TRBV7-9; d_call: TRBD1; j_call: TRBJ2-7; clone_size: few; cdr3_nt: TGTGCCAGCAGCTTAGGGGGGACAGTCTACGAGCAGTACTTC; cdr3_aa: CASSLGGTVYEQYF
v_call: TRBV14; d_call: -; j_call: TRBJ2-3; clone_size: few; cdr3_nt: TGTGCCAGCAGCCGAAAGGGGATAGGCGCAGATACGCAGTATTTT; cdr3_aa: CASSRKGIGADTQYF
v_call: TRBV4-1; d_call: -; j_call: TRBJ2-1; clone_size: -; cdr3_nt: TGCGCCAGGGACCGGGACTCCCCCTCCTATTACAATGAGCAGTTCTTC; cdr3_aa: CARDRDSPSYYNEQFF
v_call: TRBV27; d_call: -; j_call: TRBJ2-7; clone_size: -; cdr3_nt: TGTGCCAGCAGCCTCGGACGCGCCTACGAGCAGTACTTC; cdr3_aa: CASSLGRAYEQYF
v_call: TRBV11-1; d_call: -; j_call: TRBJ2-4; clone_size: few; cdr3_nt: TGTGCCAGCACCCCCCGGGAGAGTATGGCCAAAAACATTCAGTACTTC; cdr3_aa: CASTPRESMAKNIQYF
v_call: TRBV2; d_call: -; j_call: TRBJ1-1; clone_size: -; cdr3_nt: TGTGCCAGCACTGGACTCCTAGTGAACACTGAAGCTTTCTTT; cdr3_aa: CASTGLLVNTEAFF
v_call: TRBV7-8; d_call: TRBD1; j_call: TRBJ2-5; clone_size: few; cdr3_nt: TGTGCCAGCAGCTCCGGAGGGACAGGGCTCCAAGAGACCCAGTACTTC; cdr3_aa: CASSSGGTGLQETQYF
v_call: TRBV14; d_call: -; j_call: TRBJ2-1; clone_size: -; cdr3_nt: TGTGCCAGCAGCCAAGAACGCGGCAGGGAAGAATACAATGAGCAGTTCTTC; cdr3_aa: CASSQERGREEYNEQFF
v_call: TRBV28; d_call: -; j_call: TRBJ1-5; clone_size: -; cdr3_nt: TGTGCCAGCAGTTTAGTAGGGGTTGCCAATCAGCCCCAGCATTTT; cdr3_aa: CASSLVGVANQPQHF
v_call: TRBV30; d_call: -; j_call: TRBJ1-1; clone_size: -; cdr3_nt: TGTGCCTGGAGTATTGGTTTCATGAACACTGAAGCTTTCTTT; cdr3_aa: CAWSIGFMNTEAFF
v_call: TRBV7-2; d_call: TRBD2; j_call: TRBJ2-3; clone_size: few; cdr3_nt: TGTGCCAGCAGCTTGAGCGGGGGGGCCGGGGGAGATACGCAGTATTTT; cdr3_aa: CASSLSGGAGGDTQYF
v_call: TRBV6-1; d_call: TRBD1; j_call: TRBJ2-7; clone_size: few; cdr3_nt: TGTGCCAGCAGTATTGACAGGGTAGTTCGAGACGAGCAGTACTTC; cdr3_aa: CASSIDRVVRDEQYF
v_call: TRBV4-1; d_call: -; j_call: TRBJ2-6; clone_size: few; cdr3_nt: TGCGCCAGCAGCCAAGGGGCCGGCTCTGGGGCCAACGTCCTGACTTTC; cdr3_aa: CASSQGAGSGANVLTF
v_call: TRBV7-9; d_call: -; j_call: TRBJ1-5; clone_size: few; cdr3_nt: TGTGCCAGCAGCTTCGCGGGGCCAAATCAGCCCCAGCATTTT; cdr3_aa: CASSFAGPNQPQHF
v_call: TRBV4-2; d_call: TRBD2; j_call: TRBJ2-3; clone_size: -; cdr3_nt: TGTGCCAGCAGCCAAAGACTAGCGGGGGGCACAGATACGCAGTATTTT; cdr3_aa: CASSQRLAGGTDTQYF
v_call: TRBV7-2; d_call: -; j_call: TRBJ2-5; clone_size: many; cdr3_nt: TGTGCCAGCAGCTTCAGACGGTTTCAAGAGACCCAGTACTTC; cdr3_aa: CASSFRRFQETQYF
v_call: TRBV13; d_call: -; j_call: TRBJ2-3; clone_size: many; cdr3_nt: TGTGCCAGCAGCCTTCACCCGGGGGCGCAGTATTTT; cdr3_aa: CASSLHPGAQYF
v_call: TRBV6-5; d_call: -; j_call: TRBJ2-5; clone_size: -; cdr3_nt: TGTGCCAGCAGTGCCTGGCCAGATCAAGAGACCCAGTACTTC; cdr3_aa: CASSAWPDQETQYF
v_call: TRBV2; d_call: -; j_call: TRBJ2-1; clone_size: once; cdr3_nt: TGTGCCAGCAGAGTGACGTGGGACAATGAGCAGTTCTTC; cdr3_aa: CASRVTWDNEQFF
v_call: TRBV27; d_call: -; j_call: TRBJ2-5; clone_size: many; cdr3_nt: TGTGCCAGCAGTGGGGGCGGGTCGGAGACCCAGTACTTC; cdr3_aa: CASSGGGSETQYF
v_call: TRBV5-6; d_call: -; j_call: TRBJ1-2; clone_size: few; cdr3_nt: TGTGCCAGCGTTCGGGACGTCTCTAACTATGGCTACACCTTC; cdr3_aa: CASVRDVSNYGYTF
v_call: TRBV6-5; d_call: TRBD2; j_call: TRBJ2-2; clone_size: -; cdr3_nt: TGTGCCAGCAGTTTGAAGCGGGATGGGAGCGGGGAGCTGTTTTTT; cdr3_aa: CASSLKRDGSGELFF
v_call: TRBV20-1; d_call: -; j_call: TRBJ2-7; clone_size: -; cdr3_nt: TGCAGTGCTAGAGCAGGCACCGAGCAGTACTTC; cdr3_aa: CSARAGTEQYF
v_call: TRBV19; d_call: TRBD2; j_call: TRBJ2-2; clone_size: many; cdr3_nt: TGTGCCAGTAGTAGTCCTAGCGGGGGGCCTGACACCGGGGAGCTGTTTTTT; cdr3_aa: CASSSPSGGPDTGELFF
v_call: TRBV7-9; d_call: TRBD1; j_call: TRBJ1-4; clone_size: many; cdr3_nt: TGTGCCAGCAGCGTCCGGGACAGGGGGACAACTAATGAAAAACTGTTTTTT; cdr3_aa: CASSVRDRGTTNEKLFF
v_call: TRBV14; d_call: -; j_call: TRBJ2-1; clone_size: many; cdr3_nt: TGTGCCAGCAGCCAAGATAACGGCAATGAGCAGTTCTTC; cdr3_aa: CASSQDNGNEQFF
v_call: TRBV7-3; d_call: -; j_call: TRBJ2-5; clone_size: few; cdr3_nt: TGTGCCAGCAGCCACGGCCGCCAGGCAGCAGAGACCCAGTACTTC; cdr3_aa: CASSHGRQAAETQYF
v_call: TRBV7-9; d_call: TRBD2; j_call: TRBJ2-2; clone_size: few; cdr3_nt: TGTGCCAGCAGCTCTCGACTAGCGGGAGCGGGCGGGGAGCTGTTTTTT; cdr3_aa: CASSSRLAGAGGELFF
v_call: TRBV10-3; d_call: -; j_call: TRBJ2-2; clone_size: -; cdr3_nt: TGTGCCATCTCAGCTCTGGGGGGTGACACCGGGGAGCTGTTTTTT; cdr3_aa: CAISALGGDTGELFF
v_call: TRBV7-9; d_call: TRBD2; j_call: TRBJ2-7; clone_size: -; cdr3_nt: TGTGCCAGCAGCTTACAGGGCGGGAGCTCCTACGAGCAGTACTTC; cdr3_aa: CASSLQGGSSYEQYF
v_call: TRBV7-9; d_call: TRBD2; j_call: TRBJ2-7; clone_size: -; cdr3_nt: TGTGCCAGCAGCTTACTAGCGGGTTACGAGCAGTACTTC; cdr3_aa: CASSLLAGYEQYF
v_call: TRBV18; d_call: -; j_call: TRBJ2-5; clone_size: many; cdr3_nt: TGTGCCAGCTCACTGAGCCGGTCGGAGACCCAGTACTTC; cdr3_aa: CASSLSRSETQYF
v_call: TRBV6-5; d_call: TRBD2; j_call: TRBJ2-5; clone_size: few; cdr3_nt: TGTGCCAGCAGTTACCGGGGGGTTAGTCCTGGGACCCAGTACTTC; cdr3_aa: CASSYRGVSPGTQYF
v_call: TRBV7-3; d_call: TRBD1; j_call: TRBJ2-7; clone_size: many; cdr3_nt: TGTGCCAGCAGCTACGCAGGGGGCCGAACCTACGAGCAGTACTTC; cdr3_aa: CASSYAGGRTYEQYF
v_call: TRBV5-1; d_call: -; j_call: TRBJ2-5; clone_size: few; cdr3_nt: TGCGCCAGCAGCTTGTCTGACAGATCGGAGACCCAGTACTTC; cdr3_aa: CASSLSDRSETQYF
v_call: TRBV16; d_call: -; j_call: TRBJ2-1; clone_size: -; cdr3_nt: TGTGCCAGCAGCCAATCGGGTCGGGGAAATGAGCAGTTCTTC; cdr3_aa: CASSQSGRGNEQFF
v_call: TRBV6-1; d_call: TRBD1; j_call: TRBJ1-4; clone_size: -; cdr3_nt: TGTGCCAGCAGTGCGCAGGGGGTCGAAAAACTGTTTTTT; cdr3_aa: CASSAQGVEKLFF
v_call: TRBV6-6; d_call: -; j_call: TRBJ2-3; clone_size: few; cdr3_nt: TGTGCCAGGACAGGAAGCAGCACAGATACGCAGTATTTT; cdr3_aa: CARTGSSTDTQYF
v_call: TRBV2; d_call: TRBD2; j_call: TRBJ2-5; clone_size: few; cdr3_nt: TGTGCCAGCAGTGCTCCTAGCGGGGCCCAAGAGACCCAGTACTTC; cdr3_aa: CASSAPSGAQETQYF
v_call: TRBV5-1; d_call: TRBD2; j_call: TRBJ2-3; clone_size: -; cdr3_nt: TGCGCCAGCAGCTCGACTAGCGGGGCAGATACGCAGTATTTT; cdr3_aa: CASSSTSGADTQYF